Included here is one TCR beta chain sequence, with context. It lacks a known antigen. The sample holds no much larger clone one base away, and base qualities are not on file. This entry comes from a study of cytomegalovirus exposure and HLA in healthy donors listed by TCRdb under 2017. Some background on the complete study: According to an earlier analysis of several hundred of the donors, about 179 million T cells yielded some 110 million unique TCR beta sequences and about 300 Gb of sequence data. An early release covering more than 500 HLA-typed donors comprised 300 to 350 gigabases of sequencing data and roughly 86 million unique TCR sequences. Of the 300 to 450 genotyped donors, approximately 83% fell in the genetic ancestry cluster associated with self-reported Caucasian donors. The aim of the study was to test whether cataloging public T cell receptors could identify signatures of past pathogen exposure. The study profiled the T cell repertoires of hundreds of subjects by immunosequencing and related them to cytomegalovirus serostatus. Along with the approximately 700-subject first cohort, a separate validation cohort of more than 90 different subjects was used. To predict cytomegalovirus infection status, the study brought together high-throughput TCR immunosequencing, statistical association of individual TCRs with disease status, and machine learning. A later analysis re-analyzed previously published TCR beta repertoires from several hundred donors and added high-resolution HLA genotyping to study TCR occurrence patterns. In the later analysis, no new phenotypic data were used to find candidate immune exposures; instead, reliance was placed on TCR beta sequences and their occurrence across donors. An earlier analysis of nearly 600 of the donors applied high-throughput TCR beta sequencing to assess whether each TCR beta V gene segment acted as functional or pseudogenic. Alongside the repertoire data, information on donor age, sex, ethnicity and CMV serostatus was compiled. A later genetic analysis used genome-wide SNP genotypes for about three fifths of the 666 donors, treating that subset as a discovery cohort. All discovery cohort repertoires had been generated using a single sequencing platform. HLA typing included class I and class II loci at four-digit resolution. The number of typed donors differed by locus: about 629-640 for A, B, C, DRB1 and DQB1; some 540 for DQA1; around 610 for DPA1; and around 490 for DPB1. A handful of DR-DQ haplotypes were handled as single units for association and clustering because linkage in the cohort was strong. Among around 400 genotyped donors of the cohort, an average of about 240,000 unique TCR beta nucleotide sequences were sequenced per donor, 15% to 20% of them non-productive. Overall study outcomes, separate from this receptor: Because HLA typing was unavailable for some donors at each locus, only the typed subset was used in association tests. When HLA alleles, especially DR and DQ, strongly co-occurred, attributing TCR associations to individual alleles was difficult. Only TCR beta chains were sequenced in this cohort, and the absence of alpha or paired-chain data limited detectable features. Three of the identified cytomegalovirus-associated TCR beta chains were confirmed in vitro to be specific for cytomegalovirus antigens. V-gene and J-gene trimming of TCR beta chains was associated with a missense DCLRE1C variant in a later genetic analysis, and the association was replicated in an independent cohort. Broadly in line with IMGT annotations, most TCR beta V segments showed up in productive rearrangements about 87% or about 30% of the time in an earlier analysis of 450 to 600 of the donors. According to a later genetic analysis, donors in an Asian-associated ancestry cluster had fewer N-insertions in productive TCRs than the approximately 710-donor mean. In a later analysis, TCR association rates were found to vary across HLA loci, with the most associated TCRs seen for DRB1 alleles and the fewest for HLA-C alleles. Several of the top co-occurrence clusters appeared to be linked to parvovirus B19, influenza, CMV and Epstein-Barr virus, according to a later analysis. A cluster of highly shared sequence variants was judged likely to be a technical artifact of the sequencing pipeline. Presence/absence analyses assumed roughly uniform sequencing depth across donors, an assumption that may not hold. The only immune exposure information available for the cohort was CMV serostatus. The study listed 164 TCR beta chains as associated with cytomegalovirus. A further reported finding was that TCR beta sequences accurately predicted the HLA-A and HLA-B alleles for most subjects in the first cohort. Compared with equally common non-associated chains, HLA-associated TCR beta chains in a later analysis were more clonally expanded and had lower generation probabilities. Some IMGT-functional V segments, including TRBV6-2 and TRBV6-3, could not be told apart with the 87-base-pair reads, so those segments were excluded. Correlated functional status among segregating V segments might be attributable to linkage disequilibrium, but an unknown experimental factor could not be ruled out. At a false discovery rate of 0.05, a later analysis linked some 18,000 TCR beta sequences to specific HLA alleles. In a later analysis, most CMV-associated TCR beta chains were found to appear HLA-restricted, with HLA associations seemingly driven largely by CMV exposure. Most TCR sequences were observed very rarely across donors, whereas some public TCRs were present in many individuals. Because counts were too low, some 17 rarely observed V segments, including chromosome 9 orphons, were excluded from the earlier analysis of roughly 580 of the donors. In both the original and validation cohorts, the classifier was reported to diagnose cytomegalovirus status with high specificity and sensitivity. The authors suggested that the approach could potentially be generalized to other disease states and immunological phenotypes.

V trim: 3 bases; J trim: 0 bases; unmatched bases: 8. Measured from the cysteine to the phenylalanine, the CDR3 is 16 residues long. Only the CDR3 part of the read is kept: 48 bases, read in frame from the first base. From the germline V gene, CDR1 is LGHNA and CDR2 is YNFKEQ. In total, approximately 610 healthy bone marrow donors made up the cohort. At the time of sampling, every cohort member was nominally healthy, though immune exposures that went unrecorded were likely present. The donor tested CMV seronegative, placing the donor among the 350 to 400 seronegative members of the cohort. A peripheral blood sample was collected from each donor, and TCR beta sequencing was performed on peripheral blood mononuclear cells. The Qiagen DNeasy Blood Extraction Kit was used to extract genomic DNA from the blood cell samples. Receptors were amplified or captured by the immunoSEQ multiplex PCR assay. A mixture of 60 forward primers for TCR Vbeta segments and 13 reverse primers for TCR Jbeta segments was used in the multiplex PCR. A multiplex PCR assay on genomic DNA amplified the CDR3 region of rearranged TCR beta genes. On the Illumina HiSeq System, the amplified TCR beta libraries were sequenced as 87-base-pair reads. Processing in the source paper ran as follows. A later analysis tallied 75 million to 95 million unique TCR beta chains across the 666 repertoires, and roughly 11 million of those chains were shared by two or more donors. Raw reads were error-corrected and collapsed into unique sequences with a nearest-neighbor algorithm that merged closely related sequences to remove PCR and sequencing errors. V, D and J gene segments were assigned by aligning CDR3 sequences to IMGT reference sequences. Each retained sequence needed at least a six-nucleotide match to both a V gene segment and a J gene segment. Rearrangements were classified as productive when the CDR3 lacked stop codons and remained in frame with V and J, and all other rearrangements were classified as non-productive. Following IMGT convention, CDR3 was defined as the stretch from the second conserved V-encoded cysteine to the conserved J-encoded phenylalanine. Sequences without an unambiguous match to a single V gene segment were excluded from the earlier analysis of 587 of the donors. An earlier analysis of 587 of the donors called V segments functional above 56.7% productive rearrangements and segregating when the between-donor standard deviation exceeded 5%. To diagnose cytomegalovirus status from the catalog of TCR beta chain sequences, a statistical classification framework was built. A later analysis assigned V and J genes by comparing TCR nucleotide sequences with IMGT/GENE-DB human TR gene sequences. The TCRdist pipeline was used in a later analysis to assign CDR3 sequences and most-parsimonious VDJ recombination scenarios. A later analysis defined each TCR beta chain by its CDR3 amino acid sequence plus V-gene family, and excluded reads lacking a unique V-gene family. In a later analysis, 500 to 650 highly shared, low-generation-probability nucleotide sequences were removed to address suspected cross-contamination and a sequencing artifact. For each public chain, a later analysis derived a clonal expansion index from normalized ranks of inferred template counts within each repertoire. In a later analysis, generation probabilities were computed using a VDJ recombination model fitted to out-of-frame rearrangements, and the results were checked against IGoR. Hypergeometric tests were used in a later analysis to score TCR-TCR, TCR-HLA and TCR-CMV co-occurrence, with a repertoire-size bias correction applied to the TCR pairs. In a later analysis, false discovery rates were estimated by permuting HLA or CMV assignments 20 times. A later analysis grouped co-occurring TCRs with DBSCAN, adding TCRdist sequence similarity when clustering within HLA-allele-positive subsets. Repertoires with fewer than 30,000 or more than 120,000 public chains, plus five repertoires with anomalous nucleotide sharing, were excluded from co-occurrence clustering. TCRdb stores this immuneACCESS table with in-frame sequences only. Part of the clones is absent; in the studies checked, under half of the shortfall reflects unresolved V genes, and no reason is known for the rest. For V, J and clone size, that table is used; D and trimming come from the DNA. The sample table holds under 150,000 clones, of which 60% to 80% were seen once. Less than 2% of the sample is taken by the ten largest.

The sequence derives from a woman between 25 and 40 years old in good health and CMV-seronegative. The sequenced sample consisted of PBMCs. The rearrangement combines TRBV4-2 with TRBJ2-7; 7 bases in between match TRBD1. The CDR3 here reads CASSQDRWGISYEQYF. In nucleotide form, the sequence is TGTGCCAGCAGCCAGGACAGGTGGGGGATCTCCTACGAGCAGTACTTC.